This passage covers 20 T cell receptor beta chains from one sample sequenced in a study of T cell repertoires in cytomegalovirus infection. TCRdb analysed the reads with MiXCR anew, one entry per CDR3 protein. This table has about 260,000 distinct CDR3 sequences, 12% to 15% appearing once. The sample consisted of PBMCs. The receptors derive from a human donor in good health (CMV status not recorded). Some clones in this sample may be carry-over from other donors' samples.

This clonotype occurred many times. The J gene is TRBJ2-1, the V gene TRBV7-6; maybe TRBD2 (6 bases). Per germline, CDR1 SGHVS and CDR2 FNYEAQ. The CDR3 extends over 18 amino acids. The V and J ends lost 0 bases and 2 bases respectively, with 17 bases between them. The CDR3 sequence: CASSLAVGVAVTYNEQFF. DNA for the CDR3: TGTGCCAGCAGCTTAGCTGTAGGGGTAGCGGTGACCTACAATGAGCAGTTCTTC.

This clonotype was seen a handful of times. J is TRBJ2-1 and V is TRBV20-1, with 11 bases that match TRBD2. The V and J ends lost 3 bases and 2 bases, in that order; junction bases with no gene match: 6. The CDR3 length is 16 residues. Germline values: CDR1 DFQATT, CDR2 SNEGSKA (reference sequence). CDR3 loop: CSASRLAGGPYNEQFF. CDR3 sequence (DNA): TGCAGTGCTAGTCGGTTAGCGGGAGGGCCCTACAATGAGCAGTTCTTC.

This clonotype was found a few times. V is TRBV3-1 and J is TRBJ1-5; possibly TRBD1 for D (5 bases). In germline, CDR1 is LGHDT, CDR2 YNNKEL (reference sequence). Trimming took off 5 bases at V and 7 bases at J, with 12 bases between the two ends. The CDR3 is made up of 13 amino acids. CDR3 loop: CASSKGPSQPQHF. The CDR3 region has the DNA TGTGCCAGCAGCAAGGGACCGTCGCAGCCCCAGCATTTT.

This clonotype appeared a few times. The chain links TRBV7-9 to TRBJ1-4, with unresolved D. The germline CDR1 and CDR2 sequences are SEHNR and FQNEAQ (reference sequence). The length of the CDR3 is 16 residues. The ends were cut back, 1 base at V and 0 bases at J, with 9 bases in the middle. As DNA, the CDR3 is TGTGCCAGCAGCTTAGTGGACGGCGCAACTAATGAAAAACTGTTTTTT. Translation gives CASSLVDGATNEKLFF.

The table lists this clonotype with a few counts. This chain joins TRBV19 and TRBJ2-3, with a tentative D call TRBD2 (6 bases). Germline loops: CDR1 LNHDA, CDR2 SQIVND (reference sequence). The CDR3 loop spans 12 amino acids. V lost 8 bases to trimming and J lost 2 bases, with 8 bases between them. CDR3 nucleotide sequence: TGTGCCAGTCGGGGGTTCACAGATACGCAGTATTTT. Protein product: CASRGFTDTQYF. Drawing the rest from reference TRBV19 and TRBJ2-3, the complete variable domain is DGGITQSPKYLFRKEGQNVTLSCEQNLNHDAMYWYRQDPGQGLRLIYYSQIVNDFQKGDIAEGYSVSREKKESFPLTVTSAQKNPTAFYLCASRGFTDTQYFGPGTRLTVL.

This clonotype was seen many times. The rearrangement joins TRBV20-1 to TRBJ2-4; 7 nucleotides align to TRBD2. CDR3 length: 14 residues. V gave up 4 bases and J gave up 5 bases; unmatched junction bases: 8. Germline V CDR1 and CDR2: DFQATT, SNEGSKA (reference sequence). In DNA, the CDR3 is TGCAGTGCTACCCTCCCTAGCGGAGAAAACATTCAGTACTTC. It encodes CSATLPSGENIQYF.

This clonotype was observed many times. The chain joins TRBV4-3 to TRBJ2-1, with 7 positions matching TRBD2. Per germline, CDR1 LGHNA and CDR2 YSLEER. The J segment lost 6 bases and the V segment lost 4 bases, leaving 6 bases of the junction unmatched. CDR3 length equals 14 residues. DNA for the CDR3: TGCGCCAGCAGCCCCGGGACTACCTTCAATGAGCAGTTCTTC. Translation: CASSPGTTFNEQFF.

Ten or more counts support this clonotype. This chain connects TRBV20-1 to TRBJ1-6, with TRBD1 as a possible D gene (5 bases). The length of the CDR3 is 14 residues. Germline V gives CDR1 DFQATT, CDR2 SNEGSKA (reference sequence). The germline V and J ends were trimmed by 6 bases and 10 bases, with 19 bases remaining between them. CDR3 nucleotides: TGCAGTGCCGCCTCAGGGAATTCAATCTCACCCCTCCACTTT. Encoded protein: CSAASGNSISPLHF.

The chain links TRBV7-9 to TRBJ2-5, with D unclear. The ends were cut back, 5 bases at V and 1 base at J, with 8 bases in the middle. This CDR3 comprises 13 residues. Germline values: CDR1 SEHNR, CDR2 FQNEAQ (reference sequence). The CDR3 coding sequence is TGTGCCAGCAGCCGTATCATCCAAGAGACCCAGTACTTC. It translates to CASSRIIQETQYF.

This clonotype was seen only a few times. V usage is TRBV5-1 and J usage is TRBJ2-1; tentative D call: TRBD2 (7 bases). The V end lost 2 bases, the J end lost 4 bases, and 13 bases lay between the germline ends. Germline assignment: CDR1 SGHRS and CDR2 YFSETQ. This CDR3 region has 15 residues. CDR3 DNA: TGCGCCAGCAGCTTTCGGGGGGCCAATTACAATGAGCAGTTCTTC. This sequence encodes CASSFRGANYNEQFF.

The chain combines TRBV19 with TRBJ1-5; D is unresolved. The germline CDR1 and CDR2 sequences are LNHDA and SQIVND (reference sequence). This CDR3 spans 12 amino acids. The V end lost 6 bases, the J end lost 1 base, and 4 bases lay between the germline ends. The CDR3 is CASRSSNQPQHF. In nucleotides, the CDR3 is TGTGCCAGTAGAAGCAGCAATCAGCCCCAGCATTTT.

Ten or more counts support this clonotype. V is TRBV7-2 and J is TRBJ2-2; D gene uncertain. From germline, CDR1 is SGHTA and CDR2 FQGNSA. This CDR3 contains 14 residues. The V end was cut by 1 base, the J end by 3 bases, with 6 bases between. The CDR3, as DNA: TGTGCCAGCAGCTTAGGGAAATACACCGGGGAGCTGTTTTTT. Its translation is CASSLGKYTGELFF.

At least ten counts were recorded for this clonotype. The genes are TRBV7-2 and TRBJ2-7, with 7 nucleotides matching TRBD2. The V gene end was trimmed by 4 bases and the J gene end by 0 bases; junction bases not matched to a gene: 3. The CDR3 has 14 residues. CDR1 SGHTA and CDR2 FQGNSA come from the germline V gene. The CDR3 nucleotides read TGTGCCAGCAGCTACTGGACTAGCTCCTACGAGCAGTACTTC. It encodes CASSYWTSSYEQYF.

The V call is TRBV29-1, the J call TRBJ1-6, with D uncertain. Trimming left V 2 bases short and J 7 bases short, with 9 bases between. The CDR3 runs to 13 residues. In germline, CDR1 is SQVTM, CDR2 ANQGSEA. This CDR3 is CSVERTGNSPLHF. CDR3 DNA sequence: TGCAGCGTTGAAAGGACGGGGAATTCACCCCTCCACTTT.

This clonotype was counted a few times. The chain combines TRBV7-9 with TRBJ1-5; maybe TRBD1 (5 bases). The CDR3 runs to 14 residues. The germline gives CDR1 SEHNR, CDR2 FQNEAQ (reference sequence). V was shortened by 8 bases and J by 6 bases, with 17 bases between the two germline ends. In nucleotides, the CDR3 is TGTGCCAGCCAGGCAGCCGGGGCGATTCAGCCCCAGCATTTT. This codes for CASQAAGAIQPQHF.

This clonotype was counted between two and nine times. V and J are TRBV14 and TRBJ1-1; D is perhaps TRBD1 (5 bases). The CDR3 extends over 15 amino acids. V was cut by 1 base and J by 4 bases, with 13 bases left in between. The germline V gene encodes CDR1 SGHDN and CDR2 FVKESK. CDR3 DNA sequence: TGTGCCAGCAGCCAAGGCGGGGGACGGGGCACTGAAGCTTTCTTT. Protein sequence: CASSQGGGRGTEAFF.

The genes are TRBV24-1 and TRBJ2-2, with D unresolved. V shed 5 bases and J shed 6 bases, with 6 bases lying between them. The CDR3 loop spans 12 amino acids. Looked up from germline, CDR1 is KGHDR and CDR2 is SFDVKD. The CDR3 DNA reads TGTGCCACCAGTGCCGGGCCCGGGGAGCTGTTTTTT. Encoded protein: CATSAGPGELFF.

This clonotype was counted ten times or more. The genes are TRBV7-2 and TRBJ2-3; D possibly corresponds to TRBD1 (6 bases). The CDR3 sequence is 17 residues long. V was cut by 0 bases and J by 5 bases, with 18 bases left in between. Germline V gives CDR1 SGHTA, CDR2 FQGNSA. In nucleotides, the CDR3 is TGTGCCAGCAGCTTAGCGTCGGGACACAGAGGTAGAGATACGCAGTATTTT. Protein: CASSLASGHRGRDTQYF.

This clonotype was picked up many times. The V call is TRBV20-1, the J call TRBJ1-4, with D perhaps TRBD1 (6 bases). CDR3 size: 15 residues. Trimming stripped 1 base from V and 1 base from J, with 10 bases between. CDR1 and CDR2 (germline): DFQATT, SNEGSKA (reference sequence). CDR3 loop: CSARARRGTNEKLFF. CDR3 nucleotide sequence: TGCAGTGCTAGAGCTCGCAGGGGAACTAATGAAAAACTGTTTTTT.

This clonotype was recorded many times. This sequence joins TRBV5-1 and TRBJ1-1; D is possibly TRBD1 (6 bases). Germline values: CDR1 SGHRS, CDR2 YFSETQ. Trimming took 6 bases from V and 7 from J, leaving 16 bases between them. CDR3 length: 13 residues. CDR3 residues: CASIRELQGEAFF. In DNA, the CDR3 is TGCGCCAGCATCCGCGAGCTACAGGGTGAAGCTTTCTTT. Combining the CDR3 with reference TRBV5-1 and TRBJ1-1 gives the whole variable domain KAGVTQTPRYLIKTRGQQVTLSCSPISGHRSVSWYQQTPGQGLQFLFEYFSETQRNKGNFPGRFSGRQFSNSRSEMNVSTLELGDSALYLCASIRELQGEAFFGQGTRLTVV.